This T cell receptor beta chain comes out of a study of cytomegalovirus exposure and HLA in healthy donors. Comment on this clone: Its target is unknown.

Sequenced by immunoSEQ multiplex PCR; TCRdb stores in-frame clones only, minus some. The table shows 150,000 to 200,000 clones, with 86% occurring only once. Study-level findings and limits: According to a subsequent analysis, TCR clusters identified in the first cohort showed a tendency to co-occur across the roughly 120 validation repertoires.

Material: PBMCs. The TCR sequence derives from a young woman in good health and CMV-seronegative.

The CDR3 coding sequence is TGCGCCAGCAGCTTGCGGGCGGGAGAGAGTGACGGGGAGCTGTTTTTT. Translation: CASSLRAGESDGELFF. The chain uses TRBV5-1 and TRBJ2-2; 7 nucleotides align to TRBD2. V lost 1 base to trimming and J lost 7 bases; unmatched junction nucleotides: 10. The CDR3 totals 16 residues. Per germline, CDR1 SGHRS and CDR2 YFSETQ.